This is a list of T cell receptor beta chains from one sample in a study of Ad26.COV2.S vaccination and SARS-CoV-2 variants. TCRdb's table, derived via immunoSEQ multiplex PCR, lists solely in-frame clones and lacks some. The data hold about 400,000 clones, with about 91% observed a single time. The sequences come from peripheral blood, collected in a trial of Ad26.COV2.S vaccine versus placebo. These receptors all stem from a person aged 18-60 years who received the Ad26.COV2.S COVID-19 vaccine or a placebo. The CDR3 runs from the conserved cysteine through the conserved F or W. The order of the fields is V gene, clone size, CDR3 protein. For some rows the clone size is stated as once, few or many, or as a class when expanded; others skip it.

TRBV6-2/TRBV6-3,NA,CASSYSTARDAGYEQYF
TRBV5-1,NA,CASSSQGRGEETQYF
TRBV5-4,once,CASSPGPGDGNTIYF
TRBV30,NA,CAFRDLKRTEAFF
TRBV5-1,NA,CASSPGLLISYNEQFF
TRBV28,NA,CASSLNEGARGYNEQFF
TRBV29-1,NA,CSVTGPRYEQYF
TRBV27,NA,CASGNGELFF
TRBV5-1,NA,CASSSGGAPADTQYF
TRBV6-5,NA,CASSHRQPPADTQYF
TRBV25-1,NA,CASSDSGEATNTEAFF
TRBV19,NA,CASSSRGAGDHEQYF
TRBV11-2,NA,CASSFEDRGHSPLHF
TRBV5-1,once,CASSRPRAGGPLGYEQYF
TRBV28,NA,CASSFAASGRSYEQYF
TRBV30,once,CAWTLAGTGGTEAFF
TRBV2,NA,CASKEAFTEAFF
TRBV7-8,NA,CASSILDPDTQYF
TRBV27,NA,CASSLSGGKGTEAFF
TRBV7-9,NA,CASSLVGETQYF
TRBV5-1,NA,CASSFLQGDNEQFF
TRBV27,NA,CASMGVEQFF
TRBV15,many,CATSRDVGVMEQFF
TRBV20-1,NA,CSASAGATEAFF
TRBV21-1,NA,CASSKHLLTGSGRAGGEQFF
TRBV28,NA,CASSPGLGFNEQFF
TRBV7-9,NA,CASSARQGLALYNEQFF
TRBV5-6,NA,CASSLYRGLAVDTQYF
TRBV27,NA,CASRNRNYEQYF
TRBV5-6,once,CASSLWGTDSSYEQYF
TRBV6-5,NA,CASSSTKTQYF
TRBV2,NA,CASIPGSPDTQYF
TRBV5-8,NA,CASSPQGEPHQPQHF
TRBV29-1,NA,CSVGTNTNQPQHF
TRBV27,NA,CASSLSGRLTRNEQFF
TRBV28,NA,CASRPGQGPGYTF
TRBV28,NA,CASNAAQGGSPLHF
TRBV30,NA,CAWSEGSGLEQFF
TRBV5-1,NA,CASSLSPGSYEQYF
TRBV27,NA,CASSFGSGSVADTQYF
TRBV19,once,CASNSRESPNEKLFF
TRBV15,NA,CATSRERLNTGELFF
TRBV23-1,few,CASSQSAPPWPQHF
TRBV6-5,NA,CASSYTPFSGANVLTF
TRBV7-9,NA,CASSKRANTGELFF
TRBV27,NA,CASSSRGLAGAETQYF
TRBV6-4,NA,CASSAGGGSYNEQFF
TRBV28,NA,CASSSTDSGNTIYF
TRBV28,NA,CASSPPLGQVLNEKLFF
TRBV6-1,NA,CASSEQGGSSPLHF
TRBV29-1,NA,CSVRGRSGTYEQYF